These T cell receptor beta chains were read from a single sample in a study of technical replicates of blood from several donors. Clones were sequenced by immunoSEQ multiplex PCR, and TCRdb holds only the in-frame ones, with some missing. The table lists nearly 80,000 clones, around 96% of them singletons, with about 0.34% in the top ten. The sequenced material came from T cells isolated from PBMCs. These receptors were taken from a human donor in good health. Both conserved end residues are part of each CDR3. The D gene is left open where the match is weak. Size tells how often a clone was seen (once, few, many) or the class of an expanded clone, and some rows leave it out.

>NA|TRBJ1-1|TRBD1|TRBV2
CASSEVLGQYTEAFF
TGTGCCAGCAGTGAAGTTTTGGGACAGTACACTGAAGCTTTCTTT
>NA|TRBJ2-1|TRBD2|TRBV29-1
CSYRKRLAGGSSYNEQFF
TGCAGCTATAGAAAGCGGCTAGCGGGAGGGAGCTCCTACAATGAGCAGTTCTTC
>once|TRBJ2-4|TRBD1|TRBV5-1
CASSLIGTGGIIQYF
TGCGCCAGCAGCTTAATAGGAACAGGGGGTATCATTCAGTACTTC
>NA|TRBJ2-1|NA|TRBV29-1
CSVVWASYNEQFF
TGCAGCGTTGTTTGGGCCTCCTACAATGAGCAGTTCTTC
>NA|TRBJ2-2|NA|TRBV7-3
CASSPIRGSNTGELFF
TGTGCCAGCAGCCCCATCCGGGGGTCGAACACCGGGGAGCTGTTTTTT
>NA|TRBJ1-1|NA|TRBV11-2
CASSLGPGAFF
TGTGCCAGCAGCTTAGGTCCGGGGGCTTTCTTT
>NA|TRBJ1-1|NA|TRBV19
CASIGNTGRNTEAFF
TGTGCCAGTATTGGCAATACAGGAAGGAACACTGAAGCTTTCTTT
>NA|TRBJ2-7|NA|TRBV10-3
CAIRPGTDYYEQYF
TGTGCCATCCGTCCCGGGACTGATTACTACGAGCAGTACTTC
>NA|TRBJ2-7|NA|TRBV19
CASSHTGSYEQYF
TGTGCCAGTAGTCACACAGGGTCCTACGAGCAGTACTTC
>once|TRBJ2-1|NA|TRBV6-1
CASSRDTYNEQFF
TGTGCCAGCAGCCGGGACACCTACAATGAGCAGTTCTTC
>NA|TRBJ2-7|TRBD2|TRBV19
CASSSDGREGYEQYF
TGTGCCAGTAGTAGCGACGGGCGGGAGGGGTACGAGCAGTACTTC
>few|TRBJ2-1|TRBD2|TRBV7-3
CASSPNQIAGASYNEQFF
TGTGCCAGCAGCCCAAATCAGATAGCGGGAGCATCCTACAATGAGCAGTTCTTC
>NA|TRBJ2-7|TRBD2|TRBV27
CASSLISGTLEQYF
TGTGCCAGCAGTTTAATTAGCGGGACGCTCGAGCAGTACTTC
>NA|TRBJ2-5|NA|TRBV11-3
CASSLSSGELETQYF
TGTGCCAGCAGCTTAAGTTCGGGGGAGTTAGAGACCCAGTACTTC
>NA|TRBJ2-2|TRBD1|TRBV23-1
CASREDRGQSGELFF
TGCGCCAGCAGAGAGGACAGGGGGCAATCCGGGGAGCTGTTTTTT
>NA|TRBJ2-3|NA|TRBV27
CASSFVADTQYF
TGTGCCAGCAGTTTTGTAGCAGATACGCAGTATTTT
>NA|TRBJ2-3|TRBD1|TRBV5-1
CASSFWSDRDSTDTQYF
TGCGCCAGCAGCTTTTGGTCGGACAGGGATTCAACAGATACGCAGTATTTT
>NA|TRBJ2-7|NA|TRBV6-5
CASSYSRGSEQYF
TGTGCCAGCAGTTACTCCAGGGGCAGCGAGCAGTACTTC
>NA|TRBJ2-2|TRBD2|TRBV2
CASSGLAENTGELFF
TGTGCCAGCAGCGGACTAGCGGAGAACACCGGGGAGCTGTTTTTT
>NA|TRBJ2-7|NA|TRBV6-1
CASSRGDEQYF
TGTGCCAGCAGCAGAGGCGACGAGCAGTACTTC
>NA|TRBJ2-7|TRBD1|TRBV19
CASSFPAGGSEQYF
TGTGCCAGTAGTTTCCCTGCAGGGGGAAGTGAGCAGTACTTC
>NA|TRBJ2-2|NA|TRBV5-8
CASSRTITGELFF
TGTGCCAGCAGCCGGACTATTACCGGGGAGCTGTTTTTT
>NA|TRBJ2-3|NA|TRBV9
CASSGSLGADTQYF
TGTGCCAGCAGCGGTAGCCTCGGGGCAGATACGCAGTATTTT
>once|TRBJ2-5|NA|TRBV10-3
CATSQSPTATQETQYF
TGTGCCACCAGCCAGTCGCCGACAGCTACCCAAGAGACCCAGTACTTC
>NA|TRBJ2-1|NA|TRBV21-1
CASSKNRFVRDKIPNEQFF
TGTGCCAGCAGCAAGAACCGGTTCGTGCGGGATAAGATCCCCAATGAGCAGTTCTTC
>NA|TRBJ2-3|TRBD2|TRBV11-3
CASKRGADTQYF
TGTGCCAGCAAGCGGGGGGCAGATACGCAGTATTTT